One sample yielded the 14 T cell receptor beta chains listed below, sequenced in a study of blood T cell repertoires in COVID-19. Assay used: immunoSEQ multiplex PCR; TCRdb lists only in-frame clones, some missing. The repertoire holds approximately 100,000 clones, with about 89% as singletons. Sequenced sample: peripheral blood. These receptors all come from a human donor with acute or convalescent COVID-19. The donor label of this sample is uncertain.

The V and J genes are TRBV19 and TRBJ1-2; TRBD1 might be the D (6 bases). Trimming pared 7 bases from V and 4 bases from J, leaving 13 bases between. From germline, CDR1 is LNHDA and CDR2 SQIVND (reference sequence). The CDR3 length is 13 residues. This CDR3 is CASIAARGYGYTF. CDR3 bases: TGTGCCAGTATTGCTGCCAGGGGCTATGGCTACACCTTC. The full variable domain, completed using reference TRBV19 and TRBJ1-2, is DGGITQSPKYLFRKEGQNVTLSCEQNLNHDAMYWYRQDPGQGLRLIYYSQIVNDFQKGDIAEGYSVSREKKESFPLTVTSAQKNPTAFYLCASIAARGYGYTFGSGTRLTVV.

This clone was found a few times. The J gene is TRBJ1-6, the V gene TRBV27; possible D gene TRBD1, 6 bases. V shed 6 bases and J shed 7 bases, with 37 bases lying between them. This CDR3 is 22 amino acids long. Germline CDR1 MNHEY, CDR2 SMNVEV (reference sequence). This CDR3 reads CASSPSRPTSHRVGIRNSPLHF. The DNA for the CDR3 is TGTGCCAGCAGCCCAAGTCGGCCTACATCACACAGGGTGGGCATTAGGAATTCACCCCTCCACTTT.

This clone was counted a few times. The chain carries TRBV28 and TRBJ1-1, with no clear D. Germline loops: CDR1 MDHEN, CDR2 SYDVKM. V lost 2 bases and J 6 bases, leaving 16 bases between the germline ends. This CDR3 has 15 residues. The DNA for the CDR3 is TGTGCCAGCAGTTTAGTGAGTCCGGGGAGGCCTGAAGCTTTCTTT. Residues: CASSLVSPGRPEAFF. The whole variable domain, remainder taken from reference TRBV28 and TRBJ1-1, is DVKVTQSSRYLVKRTGEKVFLECVQDMDHENMFWYRQDPGLGLRLIYFSYDVKMKEKGDIPEGYSVSREKKERFSLILESASTNQTSMYLCASSLVSPGRPEAFFGQGTRLTVV.

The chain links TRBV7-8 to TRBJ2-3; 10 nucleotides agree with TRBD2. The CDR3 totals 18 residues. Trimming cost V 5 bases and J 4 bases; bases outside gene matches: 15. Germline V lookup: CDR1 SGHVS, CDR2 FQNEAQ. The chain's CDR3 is CASSPYRVLAGGPDTQYF. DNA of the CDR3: TGTGCCAGCAGCCCCTATCGTGTTTTAGCGGGAGGACCAGATACGCAGTATTTT.

As DNA, the CDR3 is TGTGCCACCAGATCTAGCCCTCCCGGGATAGATACGCAGTATTTT. It yields the protein CATRSSPPGIDTQYF. The genes are TRBV24-1 and TRBJ2-3, with D perhaps TRBD2 (5 bases). This CDR3 is 15 amino acids long. V dropped 7 bases and J dropped 5 bases, with 18 bases sitting between them. Per germline, CDR1 KGHDR and CDR2 SFDVKD.

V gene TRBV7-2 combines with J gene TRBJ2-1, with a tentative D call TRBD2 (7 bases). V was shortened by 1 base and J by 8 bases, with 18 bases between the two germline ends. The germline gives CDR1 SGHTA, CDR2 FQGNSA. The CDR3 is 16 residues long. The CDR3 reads CASSLEGGGGSYEQFF. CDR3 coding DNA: TGTGCCAGCAGCTTAGAAGGGGGGGGCGGGAGTTATGAGCAGTTCTTC.

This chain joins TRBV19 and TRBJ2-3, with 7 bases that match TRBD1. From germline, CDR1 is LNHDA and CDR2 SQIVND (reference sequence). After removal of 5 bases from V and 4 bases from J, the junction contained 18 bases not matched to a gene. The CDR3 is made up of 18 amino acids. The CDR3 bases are TGTGCCAGTAGTCCAACAGCCTCCGGGACAGTCTCTGCAGATACGCAGTATTTT. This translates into CASSPTASGTVSADTQYF.

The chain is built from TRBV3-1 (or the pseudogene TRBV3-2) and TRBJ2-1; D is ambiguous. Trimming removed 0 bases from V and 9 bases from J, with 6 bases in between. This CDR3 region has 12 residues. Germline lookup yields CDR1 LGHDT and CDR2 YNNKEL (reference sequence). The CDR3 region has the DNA TGTGCCAGCAGCCAAGATCTGGCTGAGCAGTTCTTC. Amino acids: CASSQDLAEQFF.

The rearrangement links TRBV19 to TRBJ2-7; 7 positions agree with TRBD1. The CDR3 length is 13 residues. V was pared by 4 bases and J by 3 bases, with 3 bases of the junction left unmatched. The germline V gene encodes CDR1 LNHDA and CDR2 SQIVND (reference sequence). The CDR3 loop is CASSRGQHYEQYF. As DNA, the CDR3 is TGTGCCAGTAGTAGGGGACAGCACTACGAGCAGTACTTC.

CDR3 loop: CASSIILANNEQFF. CDR3 coding DNA: TGTGCCAGTAGTATCATCCTAGCCAACAATGAGCAGTTCTTC. The chain employs TRBV19 and TRBJ2-1; tentative D call: TRBD2 (5 bases). Germline assignment: CDR1 LNHDA and CDR2 SQIVND (reference sequence). This CDR3 is built from 14 residues. V was clipped by 3 bases and J by 5 bases, with 11 bases between them.

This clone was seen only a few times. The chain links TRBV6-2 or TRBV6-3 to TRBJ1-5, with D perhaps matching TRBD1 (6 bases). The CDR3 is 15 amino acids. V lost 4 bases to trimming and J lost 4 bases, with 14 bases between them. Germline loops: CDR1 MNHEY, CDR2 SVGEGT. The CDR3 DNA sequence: TGTGCCAGCAGTTTAACAGGGTCCAGTAATCAGCCCCAGCATTTT. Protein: CASSLTGSSNQPQHF.

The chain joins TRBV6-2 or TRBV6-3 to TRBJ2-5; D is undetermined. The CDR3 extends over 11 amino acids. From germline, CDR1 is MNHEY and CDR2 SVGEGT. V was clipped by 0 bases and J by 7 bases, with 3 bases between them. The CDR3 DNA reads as TGTGCCAGCAGTTACTCGGCGACCCAGTACTTC. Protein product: CASSYSATQYF.

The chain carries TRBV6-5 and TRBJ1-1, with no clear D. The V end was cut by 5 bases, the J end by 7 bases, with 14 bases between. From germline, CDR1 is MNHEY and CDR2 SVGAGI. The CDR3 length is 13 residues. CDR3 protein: CASSPGSNNEAFF. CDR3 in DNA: TGTGCCAGCAGTCCCGGGAGTAATAATGAAGCTTTCTTT.

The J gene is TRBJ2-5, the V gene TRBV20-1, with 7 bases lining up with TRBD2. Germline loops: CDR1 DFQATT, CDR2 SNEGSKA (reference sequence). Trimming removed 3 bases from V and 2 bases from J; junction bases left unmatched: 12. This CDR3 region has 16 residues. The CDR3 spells CSASGGSGTIQETQYF. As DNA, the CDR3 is TGCAGTGCTAGTGGAGGGTCGGGGACTATTCAAGAGACCCAGTACTTC.